The clone carrying this TCR beta chain came up a few times. Profiling relied on immunoSEQ multiplex PCR, and the TCRdb table lists in-frame clones only, not all of them. This sample yields hundreds of thousands of clones, of which around 74% are seen a single time; more than 1.5% belongs to the top ten. This entry belongs to a study of shared clonotypes between healthy human individuals. This CDR3 comprises 15 residues. Germline V CDR1 and CDR2: SGHRS, YFSETQ. V shed 5 bases and J shed 7 bases, with 16 bases lying between them. This rearrangement joins TRBV5-1 to TRBJ1-6, with D tentatively TRBD1 (6 bases). The sequence was collected from a woman aged 25 to 39 in good health. Sequencing input: memory CD4+ T cells sorted from blood. Subset denoted: CD45RA-negative fraction. CDR3 region: CASSAGHPSNSPLHF. The CDR3 DNA follows: TGCGCCAGCAGTGCGGGACATCCGTCAAATTCACCCCTCCACTTT.